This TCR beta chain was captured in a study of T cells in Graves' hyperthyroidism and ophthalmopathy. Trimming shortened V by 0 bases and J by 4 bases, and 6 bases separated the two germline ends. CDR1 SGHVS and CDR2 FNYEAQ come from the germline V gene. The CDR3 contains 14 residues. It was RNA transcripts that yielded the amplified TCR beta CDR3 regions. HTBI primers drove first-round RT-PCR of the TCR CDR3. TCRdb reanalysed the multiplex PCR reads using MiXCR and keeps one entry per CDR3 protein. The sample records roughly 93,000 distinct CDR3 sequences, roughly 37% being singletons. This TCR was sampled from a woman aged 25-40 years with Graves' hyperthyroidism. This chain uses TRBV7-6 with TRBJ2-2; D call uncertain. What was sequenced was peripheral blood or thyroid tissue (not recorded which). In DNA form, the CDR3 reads TGTGCCAGCAGCTTAGCGGGATCCACCGGGGAGCTGTTTTTT. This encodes CASSLAGSTGELFF.